One and the same sample provided the 17 T cell receptor beta chains below, sequenced in a study of blood T cell repertoires in COVID-19. Data came from immunoSEQ multiplex PCR; TCRdb stores just in-frame clones and leaves some out. The sample holds 250,000 to 350,000 clones, approximately 90% seen once. Sample: peripheral blood. Source of these receptors: a man under 40 with acute or convalescent COVID-19.

The chain has TRBV3-1 (or the pseudogene TRBV3-2) and TRBJ1-5, with TRBD1 matching 9 bases. CDR1 is LGHDT and CDR2 is YNNKEL in the germline V gene (reference sequence). V lost 5 bases and J lost 5; bases outside the gene matches: 4. The CDR3 sequence is 14 residues long. CDR3 DNA sequence: TGTGCCAGCAGCGGGACAGGGAAGGATCAGCCCCAGCATTTT. It translates to CASSGTGKDQPQHF.

This clone was seen only once. The chain uses TRBV6-5 and TRBJ1-1; D is perhaps TRBD1 (5 bases). Trimming left V 2 bases short and J 6 bases short, with 13 bases between. The V gene's germline CDR1 is MNHEY and CDR2 SVGAGI. The CDR3 sequence is 14 residues long. The CDR3 DNA sequence: TGTGCCAGCAGTTACGGCGGGGGGAGGGCTGAAGCTTTCTTT. Residues: CASSYGGGRAEAFF.

The chain carries TRBV3-1 (or the pseudogene TRBV3-2) and TRBJ2-6; possible D gene TRBD1, 6 bases. The CDR3 is 15 amino acids. From germline, CDR1 is LGHDT and CDR2 YNNKEL (reference sequence). Trimming removed 4 bases at V and 1 base at J, with 8 bases between. CDR3 loop: CASSPQGSGANVLTF. Written as DNA, the CDR3 is TGTGCCAGCAGCCCACAGGGTTCTGGGGCCAACGTCCTGACTTTC.

This clone was recorded once. The chain links TRBV19 to TRBJ2-5; TRBD2 aligns across 8 bases. This CDR3 has 13 residues. Trimming took 6 bases from V and 5 from J; bases not matched to a gene: 5. From germline, CDR1 is LNHDA and CDR2 SQIVND (reference sequence). CDR3 loop: CASSGGAGETQYF. CDR3 coding DNA: TGTGCCAGTAGCGGGGGGGCCGGCGAGACCCAGTACTTC.

V usage is TRBV18 and J usage is TRBJ1-3, with unresolved D. The germline gives CDR1 KGHSH, CDR2 LQKENI. The germline V and J ends were trimmed by 2 bases and 1 base, with 9 bases remaining between them. The CDR3 runs to 15 residues. The CDR3 is CASSPIAGSGNTIYF. The CDR3 coding sequence is TGTGCCAGCTCACCAATAGCGGGGTCTGGAAACACCATATATTTT.

The chain has TRBV5-1 and TRBJ1-2; no definite D call. CDR3 length equals 16 residues. Germline loops: CDR1 SGHRS, CDR2 YFSETQ. V was cut by 4 bases and J by 4 bases, with 20 bases left in between. The CDR3 bases are TGCGCCAGCAGCAACATAGGACCGGGAGGGATCTATGGCTACACCTTC. Translation gives CASSNIGPGGIYGYTF.

The chain recombines TRBV5-1 with TRBJ2-1; D gene unclear. The CDR3 loop spans 15 amino acids. Trimming cost V 2 bases and J 0 bases, with 9 bases left between them. The germline V gene encodes CDR1 SGHRS and CDR2 YFSETQ. CDR3 bases: TGCGCCAGCAGCTTTACGGGTAGCTCCTACAATGAGCAGTTCTTC. This sequence encodes CASSFTGSSYNEQFF. The full variable domain, rest sourced from reference TRBV5-1 and TRBJ2-1, is KAGVTQTPRYLIKTRGQQVTLSCSPISGHRSVSWYQQTPGQGLQFLFEYFSETQRNKGNFPGRFSGRQFSNSRSEMNVSTLELGDSALYLCASSFTGSSYNEQFFGPGTRLTVL.

The chain employs TRBV5-5 and TRBJ2-3; the match to TRBD2 covers 12 bases. The CDR3 runs to 19 residues. In germline, CDR1 is SGHKS, CDR2 YYEKEE (reference sequence). V lost 0 bases to trimming and J lost 1 base; unmatched junction nucleotides: 9. The CDR3 region is CASSLGGLAGWFGTDTQYF. CDR3 sequence (DNA): TGTGCCAGCAGCTTGGGAGGACTAGCGGGGTGGTTTGGCACAGATACGCAGTATTTT. The full variable domain, with the rest looked up from reference TRBV5-5 and TRBJ2-3, is DAGVTQSPTHLIKTRGQQVTLRCSPISGHKSVSWYQQVLGQGPQFIFQYYEKEERGRGNFPDRFSARQFPNYSSELNVNALLLGDSALYLCASSLGGLAGWFGTDTQYFGPGTRLTVL.

The count of this clone is one. The chain has TRBV15 and TRBJ2-7; tentative D call: TRBD2 (6 bases). The V and J ends lost 2 bases and 0 bases respectively, with 14 bases between them. This CDR3 has 16 residues. Germline lookup yields CDR1 LNHNV and CDR2 YYDKDF (reference sequence). For the CDR3, the DNA is TGTGCCACCAGCAGAAACACGCAGGGACTCTCCTACGAGCAGTACTTC. Protein product: CATSRNTQGLSYEQYF.

V usage is TRBV5-1 and J usage is TRBJ1-2; D unresolved. Per germline, CDR1 SGHRS and CDR2 YFSETQ. V shed 4 bases and J shed 1 base, with 14 bases lying between them. The CDR3 loop spans 15 amino acids. Here the CDR3 DNA reads TGCGCCAGCAGCCCAAATGCAGGACTTAACTATGGCTACACCTTC. It specifies CASSPNAGLNYGYTF. Full variable domain (remainder filled in from reference TRBV5-1 and TRBJ1-2): KAGVTQTPRYLIKTRGQQVTLSCSPISGHRSVSWYQQTPGQGLQFLFEYFSETQRNKGNFPGRFSGRQFSNSRSEMNVSTLELGDSALYLCASSPNAGLNYGYTFGSGTRLTVV.

The chain recombines TRBV19 with TRBJ1-1; D call uncertain. V was trimmed by 5 bases and J by 4 bases, leaving 17 bases between them. The length of the CDR3 is 15 residues. From germline, CDR1 is LNHDA and CDR2 SQIVND (reference sequence). CDR3 DNA sequence: TGTGCCAGTAGTGCCCGTGTCGAGAGGGCCACTGAAGCTTTCTTT. Its protein product is CASSARVERATEAFF. Based on the CDR3 plus reference TRBV19 and TRBJ1-1, the full variable domain is DGGITQSPKYLFRKEGQNVTLSCEQNLNHDAMYWYRQDPGQGLRLIYYSQIVNDFQKGDIAEGYSVSREKKESFPLTVTSAQKNPTAFYLCASSARVERATEAFFGQGTRLTVV.

The genes are TRBV5-8 and TRBJ1-5; D perhaps matches TRBD1 (6 bases). Germline CDR1 is SGHTS and CDR2 is YDEGEE. Trimming cost V 2 bases and J 5 bases, with 11 bases left between them. The CDR3 contains 14 residues. CDR3 sequence (DNA): TGTGCCAGCAGCTTTACAGGGATCTATCAGCCCCAGCATTTT. It codes for CASSFTGIYQPQHF.

This sequence joins TRBV5-1 and TRBJ1-2, with TRBD1 identical over 7 bases. The V gene end was trimmed by 5 bases and the J gene end by 1 base; junction bases not matched to a gene: 17. CDR1 SGHRS and CDR2 YFSETQ come from the germline V gene. The CDR3 spans 18 residues. The chain's CDR3 is CASRFGENRDSLNYGYTF. The CDR3 region has the DNA TGCGCCAGCAGGTTTGGGGAAAACCGGGACAGCCTTAACTATGGCTACACCTTC.

V is TRBV9 and J is TRBJ2-1; D may be TRBD2 (6 bases). There are 15 residues in the CDR3. V lost 0 bases, J lost 3 bases, and 10 bases lay in between. CDR1 is SGDLS and CDR2 is YYNGEE in the germline V gene. The CDR3 DNA sequence: TGTGCCAGCAGCGTAGGGCTAGCGAGCTACAATGAGCAGTTCTTC. Its translation: CASSVGLASYNEQFF.

This chain links TRBV28 with TRBJ2-3, with a possible D match to TRBD2 (5 bases). Germline V gives CDR1 MDHEN, CDR2 SYDVKM. This CDR3 comprises 19 residues. V shed 5 bases and J shed 0 bases, with 24 bases lying between them. Here the CDR3 reads CASSLPIKLGSISTDTQYF. CDR3 nucleotide sequence: TGTGCCAGCAGTCTACCGATTAAGCTGGGGAGTATTAGCACAGATACGCAGTATTTT. Looking up the rest from reference TRBV28 and TRBJ2-3 gives the full variable domain: DVKVTQSSRYLVKRTGEKVFLECVQDMDHENMFWYRQDPGLGLRLIYFSYDVKMKEKGDIPEGYSVSREKKERFSLILESASTNQTSMYLCASSLPIKLGSISTDTQYFGPGTRLTVL.

The genes are TRBV9 and TRBJ1-1; D possibly corresponds to TRBD1 (5 bases). CDR3 length: 14 amino acids. V lost 5 bases to trimming and J lost 4 bases, with 15 bases between them. The germline CDR1 and CDR2 sequences are SGDLS and YYNGEE. CDR3 sequence (DNA): TGTGCCAGCAGAAAAGACCAGGGTAGCACTGAAGCTTTCTTT. It encodes CASRKDQGSTEAFF.

The chain links TRBV10-1 to TRBJ2-7, with D possibly being TRBD1 (6 bases). The V end was cut by 6 bases, the J end by 3 bases, with 15 bases between. The CDR3 totals 14 residues. The germline gives CDR1 WNHNN, CDR2 SYGVQD (reference sequence). The CDR3 sequence is CASSPATGIYEQYF. CDR3 sequence (DNA): TGCGCCAGCAGCCCCGCAACAGGGATCTACGAGCAGTACTTC.